This T cell receptor (beta chain) was captured by sequencing in a study of radiation and T cells in renal cell carcinoma. Overall study findings and caveats: Without pretreatment biopsies, baseline tumor clonotype presence was undetermined.

Specified time point: blood 4 weeks post-SBRT, at nephrectomy. Treatment indicated: 15 Gy SBRT to primary tumor, nephrectomy 4 weeks later. Nephrectomy followed 15 Gy stereotactic body radiation by 4 weeks. A note on this clone: Its antigen remains unidentified.

Germline CDR1 is GTSNPN and CDR2 is SVGIG (reference sequence). The CDR3 contains 13 residues. V gave up 2 bases and J gave up 9 bases, with 14 bases separating them. Generated by immunoSEQ multiplex PCR, the TCRdb table keeps only in-frame clones and is missing some. The sample shows around 29,000 clones, around 85% of them seen only once. The receptor was derived from a man in his 60s with renal cell carcinoma. The chain carries TRBV30 and TRBJ1-5, with TRBD1 as a possible D gene (6 bases). The sequences come from blood, collected from a patient whose treatment included radiotherapy and nephrectomy. The CDR3 DNA reads as TGTGCCTGGAGTTTCAAGGGGGGAGGGCCCCAGCATTTT. Its translation is CAWSFKGGGPQHF.